Listed below are T cell receptor beta chains from one sample, sequenced in a study of beta chain features in type 1 diabetes. Method: immunoSEQ multiplex PCR; TCRdb's copy keeps in-frame clones and lacks some. The sample shows roughly 300,000 clones, around 9.3% of them seen only once. Sequencing used central memory CD4+ T cells from blood. These receptors were collected from a man aged 30-40 years with type 1 diabetes. Each CDR3 is given with its conserved first and last residue. Fields, in order: V gene, D gene, CDR3 protein. A D gene is named only where the DNA matches it firmly.

>TRBV28|.
CATVGSGANVLTF
>TRBV6-5|TRBD1
CASRRQGFDEQYF
>TRBV18|TRBD1
CASSPGQTETQYF
>TRBV5-1|.
CASSLGSPALVQGNHEQYF
>TRBV5-4|.
CASSLDGYGYTF
>TRBV4-3|.
CASSQEWTGPADTQYF
>TRBV4-3|.
CASSTEINEKLFF
>TRBV4-3|TRBD1
CASSPQGSYNSPLHF
>TRBV5-1|.
CASSKGPNTEAFF
>TRBV6-5|TRBD2
CASSYSTSGGFEQYF
>TRBV11-2|.
CASSLEGNTIYF
>TRBV19|.
CASSRTEAPENEQFF
>TRBV19|TRBD1
CASRFRGQNDYEQYF
>TRBV2|TRBD2
CASSEWLAGPREQFF
>TRBV7-2|.
CASSLALPDTQYF
>TRBV4-3|TRBD2
CASSFSGGATQYF
>TRBV7-2|TRBD1
CASSGQGYGYTF
>TRBV7-2|.
CASSLNRVHEQYF
>TRBV15|.
CATSRDQVGTNYGYTF
>TRBV27|.
CASSLWGVGGGSNGYTF
>TRBV7-6|.
CASSLLPRGTDTQYF
>TRBV6-5|TRBD1
CASTQGQVGGTEAFF
>TRBV4-1|.
CASSHRDTPSYEQYF
>TRBV7-6|TRBD2
CASSRTSGGQETQYF
>TRBV2|TRBD2
CASRTGLAGDQETQYF
>TRBV5-1|.
CASSSVARNTEAFF
>TRBV6-5|TRBD2
CASRGPGLALGTQYF
>TRBV30|.
CAWSVVWGQSGGYTF
>TRBV7-2|.
CASSLQGSNNSPLHF
>TRBV6-5|TRBD1
CASSSDRGDTQYF
>TRBV27|.
CASSLSRVQGEQFF
>TRBV30|.
CAWDEGGGQGTQYF
>TRBV6-5|.
CASIDSPDTQYF
>TRBV6-5|.
CASSYSQELNTEAFF
>TRBV25-1|.
CASSQKGQGSIQYF
>TRBV5-1|TRBD1
CASSWGTGGSADTQYF
>TRBV9|.
CASSVRSVLREDTQYF
>TRBV11-3|.
CASSLAENTEAFF
>TRBV5-1|TRBD1
CASSLEGQGDYGYTF
>TRBV4-3|TRBD2
CASSRWTSGDSYNEQFF
>TRBV7-6|.
CASSAGNRRNTEAFF
>TRBV30|.
CASKYSRGEAFF
>TRBV2|.
CASSRDEIDLQYF